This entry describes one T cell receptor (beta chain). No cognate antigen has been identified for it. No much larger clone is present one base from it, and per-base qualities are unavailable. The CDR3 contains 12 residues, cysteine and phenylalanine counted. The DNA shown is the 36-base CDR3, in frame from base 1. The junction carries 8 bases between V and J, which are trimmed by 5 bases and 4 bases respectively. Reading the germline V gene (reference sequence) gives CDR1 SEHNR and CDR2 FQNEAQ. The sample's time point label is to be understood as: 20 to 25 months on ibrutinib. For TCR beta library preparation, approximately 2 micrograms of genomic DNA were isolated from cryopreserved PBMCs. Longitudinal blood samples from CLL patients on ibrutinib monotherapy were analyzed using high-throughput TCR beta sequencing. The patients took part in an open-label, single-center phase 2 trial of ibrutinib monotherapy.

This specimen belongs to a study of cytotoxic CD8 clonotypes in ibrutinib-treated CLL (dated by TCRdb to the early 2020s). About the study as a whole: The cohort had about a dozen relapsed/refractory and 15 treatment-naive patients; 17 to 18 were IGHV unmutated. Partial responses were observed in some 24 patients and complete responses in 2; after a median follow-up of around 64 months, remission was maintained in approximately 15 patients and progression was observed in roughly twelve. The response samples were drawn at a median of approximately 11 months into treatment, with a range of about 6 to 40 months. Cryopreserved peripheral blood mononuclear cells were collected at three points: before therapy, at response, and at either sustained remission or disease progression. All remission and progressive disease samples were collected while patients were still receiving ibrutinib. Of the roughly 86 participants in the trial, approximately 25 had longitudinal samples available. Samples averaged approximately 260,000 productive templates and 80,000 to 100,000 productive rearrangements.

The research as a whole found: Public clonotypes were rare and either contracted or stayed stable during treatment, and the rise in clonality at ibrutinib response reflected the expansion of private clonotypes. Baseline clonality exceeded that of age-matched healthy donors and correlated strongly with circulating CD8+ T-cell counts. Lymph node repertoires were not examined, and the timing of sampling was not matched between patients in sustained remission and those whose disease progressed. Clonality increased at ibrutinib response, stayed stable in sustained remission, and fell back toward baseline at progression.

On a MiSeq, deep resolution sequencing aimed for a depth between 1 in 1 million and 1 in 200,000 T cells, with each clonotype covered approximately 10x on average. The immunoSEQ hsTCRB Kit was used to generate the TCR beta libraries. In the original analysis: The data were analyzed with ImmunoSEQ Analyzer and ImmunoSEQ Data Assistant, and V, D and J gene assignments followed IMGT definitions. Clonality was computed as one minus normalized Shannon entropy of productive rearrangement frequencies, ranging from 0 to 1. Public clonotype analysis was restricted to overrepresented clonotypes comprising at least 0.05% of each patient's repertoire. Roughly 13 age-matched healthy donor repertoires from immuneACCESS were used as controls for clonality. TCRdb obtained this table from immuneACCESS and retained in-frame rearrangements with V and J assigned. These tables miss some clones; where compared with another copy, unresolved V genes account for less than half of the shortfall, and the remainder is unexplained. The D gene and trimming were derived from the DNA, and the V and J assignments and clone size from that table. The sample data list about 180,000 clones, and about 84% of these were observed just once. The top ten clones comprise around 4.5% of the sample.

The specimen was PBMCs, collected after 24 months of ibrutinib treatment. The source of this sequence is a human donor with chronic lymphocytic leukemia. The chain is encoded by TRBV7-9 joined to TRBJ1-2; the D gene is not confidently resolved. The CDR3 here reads CASSTSLYGYTF. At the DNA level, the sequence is TGTGCCAGCAGCACGAGCCTCTATGGCTACACCTTC.